This entry lists 9 T cell receptor beta chains sequenced from one sample in a study of blood T cell repertoires in COVID-19. Using immunoSEQ multiplex PCR, the repertoire was profiled, and TCRdb retains in-frame clones only, with some absent. This sample has approximately 21,000 clones; 83% occur once, and the top ten carry approximately 7%. The sample consisted of peripheral blood. The receptors shown here come from a human donor in a cohort sampled during active COVID-19.

The gene calls are TRBV21-1 and TRBJ1-3; the D call of TRBD1 is as the table states it, not checked on the DNA. TRBV21-1 counts as a pseudogene. The CDR3 runs 21 residues. The CDR3 DNA is TGTGCCAGCAGCAGGCGGCCATTTGACAGGGGCCGGCTAAACTCTGGAAACACCATATATTTT. It codes for CASSRRPFDRGRLNSGNTIYF.

The chain employs TRBV5-1 and TRBJ1-2; D unresolved. The CDR3 loop spans 15 amino acids. Trimming took off 4 bases at V and 6 bases at J, with 19 bases between the two ends. CDR1 SGHRS and CDR2 YFSETQ come from the germline V gene. This CDR3 is CASSLYQEVAHGYTF. The CDR3 nucleotides are TGCGCCAGCAGCCTATATCAGGAGGTGGCCCATGGCTACACCTTC.

The chain has TRBV5-1 and TRBJ2-1, with 8 bases fitting TRBD2. The CDR3 spans 17 residues. CDR1 is SGHRS and CDR2 is YFSETQ in the germline V gene. Trimming at V came to 4 bases and at J to 4 bases, leaving 13 bases not matched to a gene. CDR3 nucleotide sequence: TGCGCCAGCAGCCGGGGCCCGAGGAGCGGGGGTTACAATGAGCAGTTCTTC. Translating it yields CASSRGPRSGGYNEQFF.

This clone was found a few times. V usage is TRBV6-1 and J usage is TRBJ1-6; 9 bases fit TRBD1. The CDR3 extends over 17 amino acids. V lost 2 bases, J lost 6 bases, and 8 bases stayed unmatched. Germline V gives CDR1 MNHNS, CDR2 SASEGT. The DNA of the CDR3 is TGTGCCAGCAGTGAATCCCTGTCGGGACAGGGTAATTCACCCCTCCACTTT. It yields the protein CASSESLSGQGNSPLHF.

The chain combines TRBV6-5 with TRBJ2-2, with 9 bases lining up with TRBD1. V trimming: 6 bases; J trimming: 6 bases; junction bases outside the gene matches: 2. Germline CDR1 reads MNHEY; CDR2 reads SVGAGI. The CDR3 is 13 residues long. CDR3 sequence: CASRDRGAGELFF. The DNA for the CDR3 is TGTGCCAGCAGGGACAGGGGAGCCGGGGAGCTGTTTTTT.

This chain joins TRBV5-1 and TRBJ2-2; TRBD1 agrees at 7 bases. There are 15 residues in the CDR3. In germline, CDR1 is SGHRS, CDR2 YFSETQ. The ends lost 5 bases at V and 3 bases at J; junction bases unmatched: 7. The CDR3 DNA is TGCGCCAGCAGTGGGGACAGAGACTACACCGGGGAGCTGTTTTTT. Its protein is CASSGDRDYTGELFF.

This chain uses TRBV5-1 with TRBJ1-2, with D possibly TRBD1 on 5 matching bases. The CDR3 loop spans 15 amino acids. Trimming took off 0 bases at V and 8 bases at J, with 17 bases between the two ends. CDR1 and CDR2 (germline): SGHRS, YFSETQ. CDR3 DNA sequence: TGCGCCAGCAGCTTGGGGGACTTCCCCTTTGAGGGCTACACCTTC. Amino acid sequence: CASSLGDFPFEGYTF.

The V call is TRBV7-9, the J call TRBJ1-2; 7 bases match TRBD1. CDR3 length: 15 amino acids. V was clipped by 5 bases and J by 4 bases; unmatched bases: 10. In germline, CDR1 is SEHNR, CDR2 FQNEAQ (reference sequence). CDR3 sequence: CASSLGYRDSYGYTF. The CDR3 DNA reads as TGTGCCAGCAGCCTGGGGTACCGGGACAGCTATGGCTACACCTTC.

This clone has more than one count but fewer than ten. The V call is TRBV6-6, the J call TRBJ2-7, with unresolved D. Deletions cut 1 base from V and 2 bases from J, with 6 bases between. The CDR3 covers 13 residues. CDR1 is MNHNY, CDR2 SVGAGI, per germline (reference sequence). CDR3 nucleotides: TGTGCCAGCAGTTACTTTAATACCTACGAGCAGTACTTC. Protein: CASSYFNTYEQYF.